The next 27 T cell receptor beta chains were all read from a single sample in a study of CD4 T cells in relation to SARS-CoV-2 and coronaviruses (dated by TCRdb to 2020 to 2023). CD4+ T cells from unexposed donors were collected before the COVID-19 pandemic (2011-2018). Following 10 days of culture, the EasySep CD4+ T cell isolation kit was used to isolate CD4+ T cells. Their antigens are not known. Library preparation used the immunoSEQ multiplex PCR assay. Not all clones reach the TCRdb copy of this immuneACCESS table, which keeps in-frame sequences only. Checked studies attribute under half of the gap to unresolved V genes and leave the rest unexplained. The sample table contains 20,000 or so clones; only one count was recorded for around 81% of them. The ten most abundant clones make up around 11% of the sample. Sequenced: CD4+ T cells from PBMCs, cultured in vitro. All receptors derive from a human donor in good health.

V usage is TRBV4-3 and J usage is TRBJ2-7, with D unclear. Per the germline V gene, CDR1 is LGHNA and CDR2 is YSLEER. V was pared by 0 bases and J by 0 bases, with 12 bases between. This CDR3 spans 16 amino acids. This chain's CDR3 is CASSQDPTTASYEQYF. CDR3 sequence (DNA): TGCGCCAGCAGCCAAGATCCTACGACTGCCTCCTACGAGCAGTACTTC.

The rearrangement joins TRBV7-2 to TRBJ1-1; TRBD1 is a possible D gene (5 bases). CDR3 size: 16 residues. V lost 1 base, J lost 1 base, and 13 bases lay in between. Germline loops: CDR1 SGHTA, CDR2 FQGNSA. CDR3 coding DNA: TGTGCCAGCAGCTTAGATAGTCGGGGGGGGAACACTGAAGCTTTCTTT. Translation gives CASSLDSRGGNTEAFF.

The chain uses TRBV2 and TRBJ2-7; weak D call: TRBD2 (5 bases). Germline loops: CDR1 SNHLY, CDR2 FYNNEI. The length of the CDR3 is 14 residues. V was cut by 4 bases and J by 5 bases, with 15 bases left in between. CDR3 region: CASSGVGDRDEQYF. CDR3 coding DNA: TGTGCCAGCAGTGGTGTGGGAGACCGCGACGAGCAGTACTTC.

This chain joins TRBV3-1 (or the pseudogene TRBV3-2) and TRBJ2-1; a possible D gene is TRBD1 (6 bases). The CDR3 length is 13 residues. The V gene's germline CDR1 is LGHDT and CDR2 YNNKEL (reference sequence). The ends were cut back, 2 bases at V and 6 bases at J, with 8 bases in the middle. The CDR3 is CASSQRGSNEQFF. For the CDR3, the DNA is TGTGCCAGCAGCCAAAGGGGGAGCAATGAGCAGTTCTTC.

CDR3 region: CATSTAEGGYTF. CDR3 DNA sequence: TGTGCCACCAGCACAGCAGAGGGAGGCTACACCTTC. The chain combines TRBV15 with TRBJ1-2; no definite D call. CDR3 size: 12 residues. V was trimmed by 4 bases and J by 8 bases, leaving 11 bases between them. CDR1 is LNHNV and CDR2 is YYDKDF in the germline V gene (reference sequence).

The DNA of the CDR3 is TGTGCCATCAGTGACCGACAGGGGGCGAAGACCCAGTACTTC. It yields the protein CAISDRQGAKTQYF. The rearrangement links TRBV10-3 to TRBJ2-5; 10 bases align to TRBD1. Germline V gives CDR1 ENHRY, CDR2 SYGVKD. The CDR3 loop spans 14 amino acids. J gave up 6 bases and V 3 bases, and 4 bases lay outside the gene matches.

V is TRBV7-9 and J is TRBJ2-7, with TRBD1 matching 10 bases. The CDR3 consists of 14 residues. Germline lookup yields CDR1 SEHNR and CDR2 FQNEAQ (reference sequence). The junction had 3 bases not matched to a gene; V was cut back by 4 bases and J by 3 bases. CDR3 amino acids: CASSSDRGHYEQYF. CDR3 bases: TGTGCCAGCAGCTCAGACAGGGGGCACTACGAGCAGTACTTC.

J is TRBJ2-1 and V is TRBV9; 11 nucleotides align to TRBD2. Losses at the gene ends were 1 base for V and 4 bases for J; bases not matched to a gene: 1. This CDR3 is built from 15 residues. The germline CDR1 and CDR2 sequences are SGDLS and YYNGEE. As DNA, the CDR3 is TGTGCCAGCAGCGTAACTAGCGGGGGATACAATGAGCAGTTCTTC. Residues: CASSVTSGGYNEQFF.

This clone was seen once. The chain recombines TRBV5-1 with TRBJ2-5; either TRBD1 or TRBD2 may supply D (6 bases each). The germline gives CDR1 SGHRS, CDR2 YFSETQ. Trimming left V 7 bases short and J 1 base short, with 14 bases between. This CDR3 is built from 14 residues. CDR3 bases: TGCGCCAGCCACTTAGAGGGGGGCCAAGAGACCCAGTACTTC. This sequence encodes CASHLEGGQETQYF.

The J gene is TRBJ2-1, the V gene TRBV6-1; no clear D. V lost 2 bases to trimming and J lost 6 bases, with 5 bases between them. This CDR3 spans 12 amino acids. Germline-derived CDR1 and CDR2 are MNHNS and SASEGT. The CDR3 is CASSELRNEQFF. DNA of the CDR3: TGTGCCAGCAGTGAACTGCGCAATGAGCAGTTCTTC.

This sequence joins TRBV4-1 and TRBJ2-1; possibly TRBD2 for D (6 bases). This CDR3 has 16 residues. Per the germline V gene, CDR1 is MGHRA and CDR2 is YSYEKL. Deletions cut 4 bases from V and 3 bases from J, with 16 bases between. CDR3 residues: CASSLPGSRVYNEQFF. In DNA, the CDR3 is TGCGCCAGCAGCCTCCCCGGGAGCAGGGTCTACAATGAGCAGTTCTTC.

The chain combines TRBV4-3 with TRBJ2-1; 8 bases align to TRBD1. J gave up 4 bases and V 2 bases, and 7 bases lay outside the gene matches. Germline V gives CDR1 LGHNA, CDR2 YSLEER. This CDR3 comprises 16 residues. This chain's CDR3 is CASSQTQGAGYNEQFF. The DNA for the CDR3 is TGCGCCAGCAGCCAAACCCAGGGGGCAGGGTACAATGAGCAGTTCTTC.

The chain joins TRBV6-1 to TRBJ2-5; no clear D gene. CDR3 length: 12 amino acids. The V end lost 3 bases, the J end lost 4 bases, and 6 bases lay between the germline ends. Germline V gene lookup returns CDR1 MNHNS and CDR2 SASEGT. The CDR3 sequence is CASSELRETQYF. The CDR3 bases are TGTGCCAGCAGTGAGCTAAGAGAGACCCAGTACTTC.

The chain joins TRBV12-3 or TRBV12-4 to TRBJ1-2, with no clear D. The ends were cut back, 3 bases at V and 13 bases at J, with 3 bases in the middle. There are 8 residues in the CDR3. The CDR3 region has the DNA TGTGCCAGCAGTTTCTCCACCTTC. It translates to CASSFSTF.

The rearrangement links TRBV27 to TRBJ2-7; D is unclear. The CDR3 is 14 residues long. CDR1 and CDR2 (germline): MNHEY, SMNVEV (reference sequence). Trimming took off 3 bases at V and 1 base at J, with 10 bases between the two ends. CDR3 region: CASSLKPSSYEQYF. In nucleotides, the CDR3 is TGTGCCAGCAGTTTGAAGCCTTCGTCCTACGAGCAGTACTTC.

V is TRBV12-2 and J is TRBJ2-2; the table's D call, TRBD2, has no DNA check behind it. TRBV12-2 is deemed a pseudogene. This CDR3 spans 15 amino acids. CDR3 DNA sequence: TGTGCAAGTCGCTTTAGGTACAGGAGGGCCGGGGAGCTGTTTTTT. Its protein is CASRFRYRRAGELFF.

This clone appeared a single time. V is TRBV7-2 and J is TRBJ1-4; D may be TRBD1 (6 bases). The CDR3 covers 17 residues. The germline V gene encodes CDR1 SGHTA and CDR2 FQGNSA. Trimming took 4 bases from V and 4 from J, leaving 19 bases between them. CDR3 coding DNA: TGTGCCAGCAGCTCGCCGTTCCGGACAGCCTATAATGAAAAACTGTTTTTT. Translating gives CASSSPFRTAYNEKLFF.

This clone has just one count. V and J are TRBV30 and TRBJ1-4; TRBD1 aligns across 7 bases. CDR3 length: 14 residues. The V segment lost 3 bases and the J segment 3 bases; nucleotides outside the gene matches: 4. Germline assignment: CDR1 GTSNPN and CDR2 SVGIG (reference sequence). CDR3 amino acids: CAWSPGTANEKLFF. The CDR3 nucleotides are TGTGCCTGGAGCCCGGGGACAGCTAATGAAAAACTGTTTTTT.

The chain couples TRBV9 to TRBJ1-4; D ambiguous. Germline CDR1 reads SGDLS; CDR2 reads YYNGEE. The CDR3 runs to 13 residues. Trimming took 4 bases from V and 5 from J, leaving 9 bases between them. The DNA of the CDR3 is TGTGCCAGCAGCACCGTGGAGAATGAAAAACTGTTTTTT. As protein: CASSTVENEKLFF.

CDR3 coding DNA: TGCAGTGCTAGTTCCAGCGGGAGGGCGATCGAGCAGTACTTC. Its protein product is CSASSSGRAIEQYF. The gene calls are TRBV20-1 and TRBJ2-7; the match to TRBD2 covers 10 bases. V dropped 3 bases and J dropped 6; count of bases not matched to a gene: 8. Germline loops: CDR1 DFQATT, CDR2 SNEGSKA (reference sequence). The CDR3 spans 14 residues.

V and J are TRBV9 and TRBJ2-7; D possibly matches TRBD1 or TRBD2 (5 bases each). The CDR3 has 17 residues. The V gene's germline CDR1 is SGDLS and CDR2 YYNGEE. V lost 4 bases and J 0 bases, leaving 20 bases between the germline ends. DNA for the CDR3: TGTGCCAGCAGCCCCCGAGGAGGACATAAAGACTCCTACGAGCAGTACTTC. It encodes CASSPRGGHKDSYEQYF.

This clone has only one observation. The chain joins TRBV4-1 to TRBJ2-1, with 8 bases aligning to TRBD2. The V gene end was trimmed by 0 bases and the J gene end by 3 bases; junction bases not matched to a gene: 7. CDR3 length: 17 residues. The germline V gene has CDR1 MGHRA and CDR2 YSYEKL. The CDR3 sequence: CASSQDGRLAGYNEQFF. In nucleotides, the CDR3 is TGCGCCAGCAGCCAAGATGGGAGGCTAGCGGGCTACAATGAGCAGTTCTTC.

The chain has TRBV18 and TRBJ2-7, with a tentative D call TRBD1 (5 bases). This CDR3 comprises 13 residues. In germline, CDR1 is KGHSH, CDR2 LQKENI. The V end lost 2 bases, the J end lost 3 bases, and 8 bases lay between the germline ends. This CDR3 reads CASSPAGHYEQYF. The DNA of the CDR3 is TGTGCCAGCTCACCAGCAGGGCACTACGAGCAGTACTTC.

The chain links TRBV3-1 (or the pseudogene TRBV3-2) to TRBJ2-7; D is perhaps TRBD1 or TRBD2 (5 bases each). V shed 4 bases and J shed 4 bases, with 14 bases lying between them. The CDR3 covers 14 residues. Germline-derived CDR1 and CDR2 are LGHDT and YNNKEL (reference sequence). CDR3 DNA: TGTGCCAGCAGCCCCCGGGACGGGCAGTACGAGCAGTACTTC. This encodes CASSPRDGQYEQYF.

The chain has TRBV5-1 and TRBJ2-1, with D hard to call. Trimming shortened V by 4 bases and J by 8 bases, and 16 bases separated the two germline ends. The CDR3 loop spans 14 amino acids. CDR1 and CDR2 (germline): SGHRS, YFSETQ. DNA for the CDR3: TGCGCCAGCAGCCCAACCGGCCCGGCCGATGAGCAGTTCTTC. This sequence encodes CASSPTGPADEQFF. The whole variable domain, filled in from reference TRBV5-1 and TRBJ2-1, reads KAGVTQTPRYLIKTRGQQVTLSCSPISGHRSVSWYQQTPGQGLQFLFEYFSETQRNKGNFPGRFSGRQFSNSRSEMNVSTLELGDSALYLCASSPTGPADEQFFGPGTRLTVL.

The chain recombines TRBV7-2 with TRBJ2-1; D uncertain. The V and J ends lost 2 bases and 10 bases respectively, with 9 bases between them. Per germline, CDR1 SGHTA and CDR2 FQGNSA. This CDR3 has 12 amino acids. CDR3 DNA: TGTGCCAGCAGCTTAACTCTCGGCGAGCAGTTCTTC. Its translation: CASSLTLGEQFF.

The chain is built from TRBV4-1 and TRBJ2-3, with D tentatively TRBD1 or TRBD2 (5 bases each). From germline, CDR1 is MGHRA and CDR2 YSYEKL. Trimming removed 1 base at V and 0 bases at J, with 11 bases between. The CDR3 sequence is 16 residues long. The DNA of the CDR3 is TGCGCCAGCAGCCAAGCGGGACCACCTAGCACAGATACGCAGTATTTT. It specifies CASSQAGPPSTDTQYF.